The 32 T cell receptor beta chains reported below all come from one sample, sequenced in a study of OX40 agonist ivuxolimab in advanced cancers. TCRdb's table, derived via immunoSEQ multiplex PCR, lists solely in-frame clones and lacks some. Counted here are approximately 57,000 clones, nearly 90% occurring once; the ten biggest clones make up 11%. Sequencing used CD4+ or CD8+ T cells sorted from blood, obtained in a trial of the OX40 agonist ivuxolimab. The source is an adult with an advanced solid tumor such as melanoma, head and neck, liver or kidney cancer.

The CDR3 spells CASSPLGGGETQYF. DNA for the CDR3: TGCGCCAGCAGCCCCCTAGGGGGGGGAGAGACCCAGTACTTC. This rearrangement joins TRBV4-1 to TRBJ2-5; possible D gene TRBD2, 7 bases. Trimming removed 4 bases at V and 4 bases at J, with 13 bases between. Germline CDR1 MGHRA, CDR2 YSYEKL. There are 14 residues in the CDR3.

The table lists this clone with a count of one. The chain employs TRBV6-6 and TRBJ1-2; a weak D match, TRBD1 (6 bases). The V gene lost 10 bases and the J gene lost 4 bases, with 13 bases spanning the gap. The CDR3 contains 12 residues. The germline CDR1 and CDR2 sequences are MNHNY and SVGAGI (reference sequence). The CDR3 sequence is CATGGQFYGYTF. The CDR3 DNA reads as TGTGCCACCGGCGGACAGTTCTATGGCTACACCTTC.

The chain uses TRBV6-6 and TRBJ2-7, with a weak D call TRBD1 (6 bases). The length of the CDR3 is 15 residues. The germline V gene encodes CDR1 MNHNY and CDR2 SVGAGI (reference sequence). V was clipped by 6 bases and J by 13 bases, with 28 bases between them. CDR3 sequence: CASRPSQGTMSPHYV. The CDR3 DNA reads TGTGCCAGCAGACCCTCACAGGGCACTATGTCCCCACATTACGTC.

The gene calls are TRBV14 and TRBJ2-3; 9 nucleotides align to TRBD1. V shed 3 bases and J 8 bases; nucleotides not matched to a gene: 15. Germline CDR1 is SGHDN and CDR2 is FVKESK. The CDR3 has 17 residues. Here the CDR3 DNA reads TGTGCCAGCAGCCACTCTCGGACAGGGGACTTTATGGGTACGCAGTATTTT. It specifies CASSHSRTGDFMGTQYF. Full variable domain (remainder filled in from reference TRBV14 and TRBJ2-3): EAGVTQFPSHSVIEKGQTVTLRCDPISGHDNLYWYRRVMGKEIKFLLHFVKESKQDESGMPNNRFLAERTGGTYSTLKVQPAELEDSGVYFCASSHSRTGDFMGTQYFGPGTRLTVL.

The gene calls are TRBV6-6 and TRBJ1-1; a possible D gene is TRBD1 (5 bases). Germline V gene sequence: CDR1 MNHNY, CDR2 SVGAGI (reference sequence). The CDR3 totals 13 residues. The V gene lost 5 bases and the J gene lost 3 bases, with 10 bases spanning the gap. CDR3 DNA: TGTGCCAGCAGTCCGACAGATTACACTGAAGCTTTCTTT. Its translation is CASSPTDYTEAFF.

The V and J genes are TRBV6-1 and TRBJ1-1; the D gene is possibly TRBD1 (6 bases). The V and J ends lost 6 bases and 11 bases respectively, with 13 bases between them. Germline V gene sequence: CDR1 MNHNS, CDR2 SASEGT. The CDR3 loop spans 11 amino acids. The CDR3 DNA is TGTGCCAGCAGGTCACAGGGATGGGCTTTCTTT. Its protein product is CASRSQGWAFF.

This clone was recorded only once. This chain uses TRBV19 with TRBJ2-1, with a tentative D call TRBD2 (6 bases). The CDR3 totals 13 residues. Trimming left V 5 bases short and J 6 bases short, with 11 bases between. Germline assignment: CDR1 LNHDA and CDR2 SQIVND (reference sequence). CDR3 nucleotide sequence: TGTGCCAGTAGTGGGATCGGGGGCAATGAGCAGTTCTTC. This sequence encodes CASSGIGGNEQFF.

The chain uses TRBV27 and TRBJ1-2; D gene uncertain. The CDR3 loop spans 16 amino acids. In germline, CDR1 is MNHEY, CDR2 SMNVEV (reference sequence). Trimming cost V 8 bases and J 6 bases, with 25 bases left between them. The CDR3: CASCYLDWLRFDGYTF. DNA of the CDR3: TGTGCCAGCTGCTATCTGGACTGGCTCAGGTTTGATGGCTACACCTTC.

This sequence joins TRBV4-1 and TRBJ1-4; unclear D gene. This CDR3 region has 16 residues. The germline CDR1 and CDR2 sequences are MGHRA and YSYEKL. V lost 4 bases and J lost 0, with 12 bases in between. CDR3 DNA: TGCGCCAGCAGCCGAACCCAACTTGCAACTAATGAAAAACTGTTTTTT. The encoded protein is CASSRTQLATNEKLFF.

This CDR3 reads CASSLEAFLPYEQYF. CDR3 in DNA: TGTGCCAGCAGCTTGGAGGCATTTTTGCCCTACGAGCAGTACTTC. The chain has TRBV5-5 and TRBJ2-7; D gene unclear. The CDR3 has 15 amino acids. Germline-derived CDR1 and CDR2 are SGHKS and YYEKEE (reference sequence). V lost 0 bases and J 2 bases, leaving 12 bases between the germline ends. The full variable domain, with the rest looked up from reference TRBV5-5 and TRBJ2-7, is DAGVTQSPTHLIKTRGQQVTLRCSPISGHKSVSWYQQVLGQGPQFIFQYYEKEERGRGNFPDRFSARQFPNYSSELNVNALLLGDSALYLCASSLEAFLPYEQYFGPGTRLTVT.

The chain employs TRBV25-1 and TRBJ1-2; TRBD1 aligns across 9 bases. Per germline, CDR1 MGHDK and CDR2 SYGVNS. With V trimmed by 3 bases and J by 4 bases, 6 bases remained unmatched. The CDR3 covers 15 residues. CDR3 residues: CASSDEGTGTYGYTF. As DNA, the CDR3 is TGTGCCAGCAGTGATGAGGGGACAGGGACCTATGGCTACACCTTC.

This clone has more than one count but fewer than ten. This chain links TRBV4-1 with TRBJ2-7; tentatively, D is TRBD1 (7 bases). Germline CDR1 is MGHRA and CDR2 is YSYEKL. Trimming pared 3 bases from V and 2 bases from J, leaving 23 bases between. The CDR3 has 18 residues. The CDR3 spells CASSQAGNDRVVPYEQYF. CDR3 DNA sequence: TGCGCCAGCAGCCAGGCGGGGAACGACAGGGTTGTCCCCTACGAGCAGTACTTC.

The chain is built from TRBV19 and TRBJ2-5; perhaps TRBD2 as D (6 bases). Germline V lookup: CDR1 LNHDA, CDR2 SQIVND (reference sequence). Trimming removed 6 bases at V and 3 bases at J, with 11 bases between. This CDR3 is built from 13 residues. The CDR3 sequence: CASRPWGEETQYF. CDR3 DNA: TGTGCCAGTAGGCCCTGGGGGGAAGAGACCCAGTACTTC.

The rearrangement links TRBV11-2 to TRBJ2-7; possible D gene TRBD1, 6 bases. Trimming took 6 bases from V and 1 from J, leaving 10 bases between them. This CDR3 has 13 residues. The germline CDR1 and CDR2 sequences are SGHAT and FQNNGV. CDR3 sequence reads: CASSWDTSYEQYF. CDR3 nucleotide sequence: TGTGCCAGCAGTTGGGACACTTCCTACGAGCAGTACTTC.

V is TRBV7-6 and J is TRBJ2-1; the D is unclear. CDR1 and CDR2 (germline): SGHVS, FNYEAQ. V was shortened by 1 base and J by 8 bases, with 12 bases between the two germline ends. The CDR3 loop spans 14 amino acids. CDR3 DNA: TGTGCCAGCAGCTTAGTGTTTTCGATCGATGAGCAGTTCTTC. Protein product: CASSLVFSIDEQFF.

The CDR3: CASSSTGDDTEAFF. For the CDR3, the DNA is TGTGCCAGCAGCTCCACAGGGGATGACACTGAAGCTTTCTTT. The rearrangement joins TRBV13 to TRBJ1-1, with TRBD1 matching over 7 bases. This CDR3 has 14 amino acids. Germline CDR1 is PRHDT and CDR2 is FYEKMQ (reference sequence). V was clipped by 4 bases and J by 3 bases; unmatched bases: 5.

This chain connects TRBV27 to TRBJ1-3, with 8 bases aligning to TRBD1. The CDR3 is 13 amino acids. Trimming removed 10 bases from V and 8 bases from J; junction bases left unmatched: 10. The germline V gene encodes CDR1 MNHEY and CDR2 SMNVEV (reference sequence). In DNA, the CDR3 is TGTGCCACCAAGGACAGGGAATGGGACACCATATATTTT. Its translation is CATKDREWDTIYF.

The gene calls are TRBV9 and TRBJ2-7; 7 bases match TRBD1. The V gene end was trimmed by 2 bases and the J gene end by 5 bases; junction bases not matched to a gene: 1. The CDR3 is made up of 12 amino acids. Germline CDR1 reads SGDLS; CDR2 reads YYNGEE. CDR3 coding DNA: TGTGCCAGCAGCGTGACAGGGAACGAGCAGTACTTC. Translation gives CASSVTGNEQYF.

The V call is TRBV4-3, the J call TRBJ2-1; 9 nucleotides match TRBD2. The germline CDR1 and CDR2 sequences are LGHNA and YSLEER. The CDR3 sequence is 18 residues long. V was clipped by 1 base and J by 6 bases; unmatched bases: 13. CDR3 sequence: CASSQVIAGVAAGNEQFF. The CDR3, as DNA: TGCGCCAGCAGCCAAGTAATAGCGGGAGTAGCAGCCGGCAATGAGCAGTTCTTC.

The rearrangement joins TRBV27 to TRBJ2-1, with TRBD1 matching 8 bases. The junction had 0 bases not matched to a gene; V was cut back by 4 bases and J by 4 bases. Germline assignment: CDR1 MNHEY and CDR2 SMNVEV (reference sequence). The CDR3 has 13 amino acids. The CDR3 loop reads CASSWDRYNEQFF. CDR3 sequence (DNA): TGTGCCAGCAGTTGGGACAGGTACAATGAGCAGTTCTTC.

The chain uses TRBV7-9 and TRBJ2-1; 9 nucleotides agree with TRBD2. This CDR3 has 16 amino acids. V dropped 1 base and J dropped 4; count of bases not matched to a gene: 5. The germline CDR1 and CDR2 sequences are SEHNR and FQNEAQ (reference sequence). CDR3 DNA sequence: TGTGCCAGCAGCTTAGTAATAGCGGGGGAGTACAATGAGCAGTTCTTC. Its translation is CASSLVIAGEYNEQFF.

In this sample, this clone turned up once. The CDR3 is CASTVGRILYGYTF. DNA for the CDR3: TGTGCCAGCACCGTGGGACGGATACTATATGGCTACACCTTC. The chain combines TRBV2 with TRBJ1-2; a possible D gene is TRBD1 (5 bases). Trimming shortened V by 7 bases and J by 5 bases, and 17 bases separated the two germline ends. CDR1 is SNHLY and CDR2 is FYNNEI in the germline V gene. The CDR3 extends over 14 amino acids.

CDR3 coding DNA: TGTGCCAGCAGTTATAGGACTGAAGAGACCCAGTACTTC. Protein sequence: CASSYRTEETQYF. V is TRBV28 and J is TRBJ2-5, with D perhaps TRBD2 (5 bases). Per germline, CDR1 MDHEN and CDR2 SYDVKM. Trimming removed 4 bases from V and 3 bases from J, with 9 bases in between. CDR3 length: 13 residues.

CDR3 loop: CASSGLQGSYNEQFF. In nucleotides, the CDR3 is TGTGCCAGCAGCGGATTACAGGGCTCCTACAATGAGCAGTTCTTC. The V and J genes are TRBV5-8 and TRBJ2-1, with D possibly being TRBD1 (6 bases). Germline lookup yields CDR1 SGHTS and CDR2 YDEGEE. Trimming cost V 4 bases and J 0 bases, with 11 bases left between them. The CDR3 totals 15 residues. Filled out from reference TRBV5-8 and TRBJ2-1, the complete variable domain reads EAGVTQSPTHLIKTRGQQATLRCSPISGHTSVYWYQQALGLGLQFLLWYDEGEERNRGNFPPRFSGRQFPNYSSELNVNALELEDSALYLCASSGLQGSYNEQFFGPGTRLTVL.

This rearrangement joins TRBV4-1 to TRBJ2-5; TRBD1 is a possible D gene (6 bases). Germline V lookup: CDR1 MGHRA, CDR2 YSYEKL. This CDR3 is 16 amino acids long. Deletions cut 1 base from V and 1 base from J, with 13 bases between. The CDR3 here is CASSQAPGHSQETQYF. CDR3 in DNA: TGCGCCAGCAGCCAAGCTCCGGGACACTCCCAAGAGACCCAGTACTTC.

V gene TRBV7-9 combines with J gene TRBJ1-2, with 11 bases matching TRBD1. V lost 5 bases and J lost 3; bases outside the gene matches: 11. The CDR3 runs to 17 residues. Germline lookup yields CDR1 SEHNR and CDR2 FQNEAQ (reference sequence). This CDR3 is CASSSRDRGKADYGYTF. In DNA form, the CDR3 reads TGTGCCAGCAGCAGCCGGGACAGGGGGAAGGCGGACTATGGCTACACCTTC.

This clone is classed as medium-sized (0.01 to 0.1%). V is TRBV9 and J is TRBJ2-7; D call uncertain. V dropped 0 bases and J dropped 3 bases, with 7 bases sitting between them. CDR3 length: 13 amino acids. The germline V gene has CDR1 SGDLS and CDR2 YYNGEE. The CDR3 here is CASSVEPSYEQYF. CDR3 sequence (DNA): TGTGCCAGCAGCGTAGAACCGAGCTACGAGCAGTACTTC. The full variable domain, rest sourced from reference TRBV9 and TRBJ2-7, is DSGVTQTPKHLITATGQRVTLRCSPRSGDLSVYWYQQSLDQGLQFLIQYYNGEERAKGNILERFSAQQFPDLHSELNLSSLELGDSALYFCASSVEPSYEQYFGPGTRLTVT.

CDR3 loop: CSDRVRTGELFF. The CDR3 DNA follows: TGCAGCGACAGGGTCAGAACCGGGGAGCTGTTTTTT. The chain combines TRBV29-1 with TRBJ2-2; weak D call: TRBD1 (6 bases). V was clipped by 7 bases and J by 5 bases, with 11 bases between them. There are 12 residues in the CDR3. Germline V CDR1 and CDR2: SQVTM, ANQGSEA.

The chain has TRBV7-9 and TRBJ2-3; 8 nucleotides agree with TRBD2. Germline-derived CDR1 and CDR2 are SEHNR and FQNEAQ (reference sequence). This CDR3 comprises 17 residues. With 1 base clipped from V and 4 bases from J, the junction kept 10 bases outside the gene matches. CDR3 protein: CASSLGEERERADTQYF. The CDR3 DNA follows: TGTGCCAGCAGCTTAGGAGAGGAGCGGGAGAGGGCAGATACGCAGTATTTT.

The gene calls are TRBV19 and TRBJ1-2; 11 bases are a match to TRBD1. This CDR3 spans 14 amino acids. From germline, CDR1 is LNHDA and CDR2 SQIVND (reference sequence). J gave up 4 bases and V 9 bases, and 7 bases lay outside the gene matches. Here the CDR3 reads CASTSGTGGYGYTF. The CDR3 coding sequence is TGTGCCAGCACCTCCGGGACAGGGGGCTATGGCTACACCTTC.

The genes are TRBV4-1 and TRBJ2-1; 8 bases match TRBD2. Germline V CDR1 and CDR2: MGHRA, YSYEKL. The CDR3 has 16 amino acids. The V gene end was trimmed by 0 bases and the J gene end by 5 bases; junction bases not matched to a gene: 6. The CDR3 DNA follows: TGCGCCAGCAGCCAAGACCCCGGGAGGGGAGACAATGAGCAGTTCTTC. It encodes CASSQDPGRGDNEQFF.

Points on this clone: The junction and the germline gene differ at one end; a read error may be behind it. As DNA, the CDR3 is TGCGCCAGCAGCCATGTCGTCCATAGCGATCAGCCCCAGCATTTT. This codes for CASSHVVHSDQPQHF. This chain joins TRBV4-1 and TRBJ1-5; no reliable D call. The germline gives CDR1 MGHRA, CDR2 YSYEKL. The CDR3 runs to 15 residues.